The rows below give T cell receptor beta chains drawn from one sample of a study of post-analysis software for immune sequencing data. TCRdb called the PCR reads again in MiXCR, with one record for every CDR3 protein. The data contain a few hundred thousand distinct CDR3 sequences, 30% to 40% of them singletons. The sequencing sample was made of blood. Receptors originate from a girl aged 2-17 years with multiple sclerosis. CDR3s leave out the opening cysteine and the closing phenylalanine or tryptophan.

v_call: TRBV7-3; j_call: TRBJ1-1; cdr3_aa: ASSLTGTGMNTEAF
v_call: TRBV7-2; j_call: TRBJ2-1; cdr3_aa: ASSPRPGLRYNEQF
v_call: TRBV19; j_call: -; cdr3_aa: ASSISGAEGSYEQY
v_call: TRBV29-1; j_call: TRBJ2-3; cdr3_aa: SVLTSTDTQY
v_call: TRBV7-9; j_call: TRBJ2-7; cdr3_aa: ASSLAEDRTDEQY
v_call: TRBV12-3/TRBV12-4; j_call: TRBJ1-1; cdr3_aa: ASSFESGQGAEAF
v_call: TRBV12-3/TRBV12-4; j_call: TRBJ2-5; cdr3_aa: ASSPLGEETQY
v_call: TRBV20-1; j_call: TRBJ2-4; cdr3_aa: SAPVLLAKNIQY
v_call: TRBV12-3/TRBV12-4; j_call: TRBJ2-1; cdr3_aa: ASRVGLAGLGGEQF
v_call: TRBV3-1; j_call: TRBJ2-3; cdr3_aa: ASSQDRLAGPISTDTQY
v_call: TRBV7-9; j_call: TRBJ1-1; cdr3_aa: ASSLEVQGAFGAF
v_call: TRBV12-3/TRBV12-4; j_call: TRBJ1-1; cdr3_aa: ASHGQLNTEAF
v_call: TRBV5-1; j_call: TRBJ2-1; cdr3_aa: ASSLVVTGYGNEQF
v_call: TRBV12-3/TRBV12-4; j_call: TRBJ1-1; cdr3_aa: ASSPYSGGEAF
v_call: TRBV5-1; j_call: TRBJ2-3; cdr3_aa: ASSLAAGGLDTQY
v_call: TRBV5-5; j_call: TRBJ2-1; cdr3_aa: ASSLGGGTSYNEQF
v_call: TRBV3-1; j_call: TRBJ2-6; cdr3_aa: ASSQDATGFSGANVRT
v_call: TRBV7-9; j_call: TRBJ2-1; cdr3_aa: ASIYPLVGQGGSF
v_call: TRBV10-3; j_call: TRBJ2-5; cdr3_aa: AISEPGQRETLY
v_call: TRBV12-3/TRBV12-4; j_call: TRBJ2-3; cdr3_aa: ASSLSWGGGSGTDTQY
v_call: TRBV27; j_call: TRBJ1-5; cdr3_aa: ASSSTGTYTQPQH
v_call: TRBV5-1; j_call: TRBJ1-2; cdr3_aa: ASRTVPPYGHT
v_call: TRBV6-5; j_call: TRBJ2-3; cdr3_aa: ASSHRPRYTQY
v_call: TRBV4-1; j_call: TRBJ2-7; cdr3_aa: ASSQEGTGVGEQY
v_call: TRBV20-1; j_call: TRBJ2-7; cdr3_aa: SANLNGEKGEQY
v_call: TRBV18; j_call: TRBJ2-3; cdr3_aa: ASSPPNLGTSGTDTQY
v_call: TRBV7-3; j_call: TRBJ1-6; cdr3_aa: ASSPGSNSPLH
v_call: TRBV29-1; j_call: TRBJ1-1; cdr3_aa: SVVSGTNTEAF
v_call: TRBV20-1; j_call: TRBJ1-1; cdr3_aa: SARDEGGGDTEAF
v_call: TRBV29-1; j_call: -; cdr3_aa: SAQDGASEQY
v_call: TRBV27; j_call: TRBJ1-2; cdr3_aa: ASSTRGGFNNYGYT
v_call: TRBV27; j_call: -; cdr3_aa: VSTVSGGFEQY
v_call: TRBV20-1; j_call: TRBJ2-2; cdr3_aa: SARASWGVPNTGELF
v_call: TRBV5-6; j_call: TRBJ1-2; cdr3_aa: ASSLGDRIYYGYT
v_call: TRBV20-1; j_call: TRBJ1-1; cdr3_aa: SARDVQRDTEAF
v_call: TRBV6-5; j_call: TRBJ1-6; cdr3_aa: ATQLSAGSGTSPLH
v_call: TRBV12-3/TRBV12-4; j_call: TRBJ2-5; cdr3_aa: ASSLTAGEETQY
v_call: TRBV6-1; j_call: TRBJ2-7; cdr3_aa: ASSEFTGGGEQY
v_call: TRBV12-3/TRBV12-4; j_call: TRBJ2-7; cdr3_aa: ASSFGGQGYEQY
v_call: TRBV15; j_call: TRBJ2-5; cdr3_aa: ATSREGASQETQY
v_call: TRBV4-1; j_call: TRBJ1-4; cdr3_aa: ASSQVEYRLVPATNEKLF
v_call: TRBV20-1; j_call: TRBJ2-7; cdr3_aa: SARDLLTAYEQY
v_call: TRBV5-1; j_call: TRBJ2-1; cdr3_aa: ASSPSVTELNEQF
v_call: TRBV19; j_call: TRBJ2-1; cdr3_aa: ASRGTRGATYNEQF